This T cell receptor beta chain was found in a study of CD8+ T cells in alopecia areata. Treatment here: oral pan-JAK inhibitor, 5-10 mg twice daily. This clone was counted only a few times. A junction end diverges from the germline sequence, so it may reflect a read error. RNA extraction and reverse transcription yielded cDNA as sequencing template. Method: immunoSEQ multiplex PCR; TCRdb's copy keeps in-frame clones and lacks some. The data show about 42,000 clones, more than 90% seen once. The CDR3 is made up of 13 amino acids. In germline, CDR1 is SGHNT, CDR2 YYREEE (reference sequence). The V and J genes are TRBV5-4 and TRBJ2-1; D unclear. This TCR derives from a human donor with alopecia areata. The input for sequencing was CD8+ T cells sorted from blood, taken at week 24, from a patient treated with tofacitinib. CDR3 residues: CASSLGTNNEQFF. CDR3 bases: TGCGCCAGCAGCTTGGGAACCAACAATGAGCAGTTCTTC.